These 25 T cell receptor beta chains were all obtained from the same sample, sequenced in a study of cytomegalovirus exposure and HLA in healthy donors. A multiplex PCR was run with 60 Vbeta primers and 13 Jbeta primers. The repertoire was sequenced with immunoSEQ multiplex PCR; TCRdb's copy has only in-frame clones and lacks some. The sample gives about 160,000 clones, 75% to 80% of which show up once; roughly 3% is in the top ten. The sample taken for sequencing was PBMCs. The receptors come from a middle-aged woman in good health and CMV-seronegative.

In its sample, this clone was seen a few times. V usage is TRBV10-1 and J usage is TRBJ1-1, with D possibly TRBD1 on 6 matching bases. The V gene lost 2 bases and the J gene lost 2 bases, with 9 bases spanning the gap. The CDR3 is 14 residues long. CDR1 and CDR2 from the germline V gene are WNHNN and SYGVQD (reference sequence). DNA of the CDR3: TGCGCCAGCAGTGAGGACAGGTTTAACACTGAAGCTTTCTTT. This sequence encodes CASSEDRFNTEAFF.

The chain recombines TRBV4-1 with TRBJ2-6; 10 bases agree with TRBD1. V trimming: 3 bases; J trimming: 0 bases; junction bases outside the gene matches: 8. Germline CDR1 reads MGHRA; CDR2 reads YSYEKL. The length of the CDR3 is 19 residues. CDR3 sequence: CASSQPTGGIISGANVLTF. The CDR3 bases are TGCGCCAGCAGCCAGCCGACAGGGGGCATTATCTCTGGGGCCAACGTCCTGACTTTC.

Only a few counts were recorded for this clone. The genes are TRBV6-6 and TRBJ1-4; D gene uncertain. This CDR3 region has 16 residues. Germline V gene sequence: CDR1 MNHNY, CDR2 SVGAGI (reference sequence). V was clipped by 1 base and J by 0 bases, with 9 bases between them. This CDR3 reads CASSYFPGATNEKLFF. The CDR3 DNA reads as TGTGCCAGCAGTTACTTCCCCGGGGCAACTAATGAAAAACTGTTTTTT.

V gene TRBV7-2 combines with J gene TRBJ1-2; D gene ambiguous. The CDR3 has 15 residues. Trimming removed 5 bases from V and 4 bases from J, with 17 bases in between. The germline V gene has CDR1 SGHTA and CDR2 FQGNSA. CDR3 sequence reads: CASSSRAIFGYGYTF. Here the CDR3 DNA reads TGTGCCAGCAGCAGCCGCGCCATATTCGGCTATGGCTACACCTTC.

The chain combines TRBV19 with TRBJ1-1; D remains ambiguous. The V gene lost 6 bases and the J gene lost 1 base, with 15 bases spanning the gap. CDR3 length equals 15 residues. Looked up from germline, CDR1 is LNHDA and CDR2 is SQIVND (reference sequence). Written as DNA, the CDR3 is TGTGCCAGTAGAAGGGAGGGTGGGAAGAACACTGAAGCTTTCTTT. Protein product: CASRREGGKNTEAFF. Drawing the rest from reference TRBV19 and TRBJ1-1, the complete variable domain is DGGITQSPKYLFRKEGQNVTLSCEQNLNHDAMYWYRQDPGQGLRLIYYSQIVNDFQKGDIAEGYSVSREKKESFPLTVTSAQKNPTAFYLCASRREGGKNTEAFFGQGTRLTVV.

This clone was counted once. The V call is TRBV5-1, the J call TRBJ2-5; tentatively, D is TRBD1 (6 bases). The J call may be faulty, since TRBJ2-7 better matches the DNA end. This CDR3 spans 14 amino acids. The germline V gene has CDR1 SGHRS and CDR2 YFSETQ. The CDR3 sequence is CASSLSQGEDEQYF. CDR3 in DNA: TGCGCCAGCAGCTTATCACAGGGTGAAGACGAGCAGTACTTC.

The CDR3 here is CASSLLGQWTGGELADKLFF. For the CDR3, the DNA is TGCGCCAGCAGCTTGTTGGGGCAGTGGACAGGGGGCGAATTGGCTGACAAACTGTTTTTT. V usage is TRBV5-1 and J usage is TRBJ1-4; 11 bases map to TRBD1. CDR1 and CDR2 (germline): SGHRS, YFSETQ. This CDR3 spans 20 amino acids. J was trimmed by 11 bases and V by 1 base; bases with no gene match: 22.

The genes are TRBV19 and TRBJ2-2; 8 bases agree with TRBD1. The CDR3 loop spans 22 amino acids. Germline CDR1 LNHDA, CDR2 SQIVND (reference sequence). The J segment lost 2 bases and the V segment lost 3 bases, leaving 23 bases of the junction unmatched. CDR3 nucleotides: TGTGCCAGTAGTATTCGCCCACCGATTCCGCGAAAGACAGGGGCAAACACCGGGGAGCTGTTTTTT. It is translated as CASSIRPPIPRKTGANTGELFF.

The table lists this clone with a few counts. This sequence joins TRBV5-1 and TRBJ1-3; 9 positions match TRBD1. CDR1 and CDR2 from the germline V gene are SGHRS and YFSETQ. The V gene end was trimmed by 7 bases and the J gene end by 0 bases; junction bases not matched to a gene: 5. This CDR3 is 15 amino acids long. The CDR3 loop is CASGTGQLSGNTIYF. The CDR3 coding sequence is TGCGCCAGCGGGACAGGGCAACTCTCTGGAAACACCATATATTTT.

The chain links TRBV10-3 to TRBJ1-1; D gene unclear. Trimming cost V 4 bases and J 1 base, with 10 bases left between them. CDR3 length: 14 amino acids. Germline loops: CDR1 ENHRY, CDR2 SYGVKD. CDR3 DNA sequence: TGTGCCATCAGTGGAGGGCAGAGGAACACTGAAGCTTTCTTT. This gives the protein CAISGGQRNTEAFF.

The CDR3 is CASSLKYRVGTEAFF. For the CDR3, the DNA is TGTGCCAGCAGCCTGAAATACAGGGTGGGCACTGAAGCTTTCTTT. The chain couples TRBV28 to TRBJ1-1; possibly TRBD1 for D (6 bases). The germline V gene encodes CDR1 MDHEN and CDR2 SYDVKM. The CDR3 is 15 residues long. V was clipped by 6 bases and J by 4 bases, with 18 bases between them.

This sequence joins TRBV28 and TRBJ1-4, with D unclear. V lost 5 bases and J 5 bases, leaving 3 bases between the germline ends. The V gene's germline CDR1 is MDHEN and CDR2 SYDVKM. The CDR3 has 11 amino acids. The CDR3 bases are TGTGCCAGCAGTCGGAATGAAAAACTGTTTTTT. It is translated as CASSRNEKLFF.

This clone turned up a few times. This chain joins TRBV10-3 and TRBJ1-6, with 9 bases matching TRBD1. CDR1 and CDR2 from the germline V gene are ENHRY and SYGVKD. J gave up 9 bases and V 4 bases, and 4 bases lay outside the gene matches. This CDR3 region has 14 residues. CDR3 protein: CAISVRTGVSPLHF. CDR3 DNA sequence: TGTGCCATCAGTGTCCGGACAGGGGTTTCACCCCTCCACTTT.

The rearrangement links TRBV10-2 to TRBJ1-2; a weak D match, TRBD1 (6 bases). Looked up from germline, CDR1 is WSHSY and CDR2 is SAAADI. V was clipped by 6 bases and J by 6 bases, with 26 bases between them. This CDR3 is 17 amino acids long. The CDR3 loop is CASRGPFNASGAHGYTF. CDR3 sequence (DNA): TGCGCCAGCAGGGGACCTTTTAATGCTTCAGGGGCGCATGGCTACACCTTC.

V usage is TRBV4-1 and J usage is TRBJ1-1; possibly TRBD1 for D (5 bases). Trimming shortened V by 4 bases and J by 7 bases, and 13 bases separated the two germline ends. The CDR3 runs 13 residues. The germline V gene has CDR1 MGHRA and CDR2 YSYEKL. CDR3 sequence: CASSLLTVGEAFF. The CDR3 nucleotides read TGCGCCAGCAGCCTATTGACAGTGGGTGAAGCTTTCTTT.

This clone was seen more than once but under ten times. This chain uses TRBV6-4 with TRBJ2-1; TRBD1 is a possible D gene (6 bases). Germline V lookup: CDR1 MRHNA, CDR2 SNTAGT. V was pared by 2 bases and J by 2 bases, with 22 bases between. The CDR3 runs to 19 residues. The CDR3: CASSDKYFSGHLTYNEQFF. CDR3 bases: TGTGCCAGCAGTGACAAGTATTTTTCGGGACACCTAACCTACAATGAGCAGTTCTTC.

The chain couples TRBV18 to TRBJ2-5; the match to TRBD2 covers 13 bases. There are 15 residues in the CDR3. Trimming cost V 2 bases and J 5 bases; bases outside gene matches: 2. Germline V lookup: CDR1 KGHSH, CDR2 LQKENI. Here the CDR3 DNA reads TGTGCCAGCTCACCATTGGGACTAGCGGGGGAGACCCAGTACTTC. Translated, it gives CASSPLGLAGETQYF.

CDR3 in DNA: TGTGCCAGCTCACCTTCAGAGGATTCCAACTATGGCTACACCTTC. It yields the protein CASSPSEDSNYGYTF. The chain couples TRBV18 to TRBJ1-2; D is unclear. Trimming stripped 3 bases from V and 2 bases from J, with 13 bases between. The CDR3 loop spans 15 amino acids. Germline V gene sequence: CDR1 KGHSH, CDR2 LQKENI.

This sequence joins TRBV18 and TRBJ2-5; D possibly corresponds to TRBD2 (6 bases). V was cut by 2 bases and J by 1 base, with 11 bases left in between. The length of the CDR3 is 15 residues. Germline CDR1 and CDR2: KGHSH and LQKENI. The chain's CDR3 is CASSPWASAQETQYF. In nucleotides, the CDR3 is TGTGCCAGCTCACCATGGGCTAGCGCCCAAGAGACCCAGTACTTC.

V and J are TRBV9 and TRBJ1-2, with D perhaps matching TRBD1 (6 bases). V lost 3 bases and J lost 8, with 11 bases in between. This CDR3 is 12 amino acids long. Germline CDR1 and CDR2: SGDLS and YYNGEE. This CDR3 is CASSATGKGYTF. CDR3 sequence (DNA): TGTGCCAGCAGCGCCACAGGGAAAGGCTACACCTTC.

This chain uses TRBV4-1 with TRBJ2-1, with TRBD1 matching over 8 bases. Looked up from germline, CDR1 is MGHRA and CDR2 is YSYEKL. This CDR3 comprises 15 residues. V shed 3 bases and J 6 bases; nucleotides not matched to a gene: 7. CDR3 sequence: CASSHGGTGSNEQFF. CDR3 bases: TGCGCCAGCAGCCATGGGGGGACAGGAAGCAATGAGCAGTTCTTC.

CDR3 loop: CASAPDGEETQYF. As DNA, the CDR3 is TGTGCCAGCGCCCCGGACGGGGAAGAGACCCAGTACTTC. The chain uses TRBV6-5 and TRBJ2-5; D perhaps matches TRBD2 (5 bases). The CDR3 contains 13 residues. V was clipped by 8 bases and J by 3 bases, with 13 bases between them. Germline assignment: CDR1 MNHEY and CDR2 SVGAGI.

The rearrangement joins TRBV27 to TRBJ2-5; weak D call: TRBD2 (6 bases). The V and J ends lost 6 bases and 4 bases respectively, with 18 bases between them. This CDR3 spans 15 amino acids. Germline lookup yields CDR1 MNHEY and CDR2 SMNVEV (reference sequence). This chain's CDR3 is CASSPGDRGSETQYF. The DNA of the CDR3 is TGTGCCAGCAGCCCTGGCGATCGGGGGTCAGAGACCCAGTACTTC.

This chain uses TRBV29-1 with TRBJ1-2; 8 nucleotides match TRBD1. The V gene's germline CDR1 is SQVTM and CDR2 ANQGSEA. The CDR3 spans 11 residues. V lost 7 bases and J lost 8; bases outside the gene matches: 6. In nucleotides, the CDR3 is TGCAGCGGGGGACAGGCGGAAGGCTACACCTTC. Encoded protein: CSGGQAEGYTF.

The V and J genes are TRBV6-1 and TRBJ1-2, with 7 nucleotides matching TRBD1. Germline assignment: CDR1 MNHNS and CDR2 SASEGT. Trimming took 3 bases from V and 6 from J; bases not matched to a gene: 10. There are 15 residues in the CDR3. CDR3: CASSDLQGTFDGYTF. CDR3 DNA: TGTGCCAGCAGTGACTTACAGGGGACCTTTGATGGCTACACCTTC.